The clone carrying this T cell receptor (beta chain) was counted between two and nine times. Germline V gene sequence: CDR1 SQVTM, CDR2 ANQGSEA. CDR3 length: 17 residues. V lost 5 bases to trimming and J lost 3 bases; unmatched junction nucleotides: 15. Combining a sample-barcoded 5' primer with a J-beta primer mix, a second PCR ran for roughly 6 to 11 cycles. TCRdb reanalysed the 5' RACE reads using MiXCR and keeps one entry per CDR3 protein. The sample yields around 1.5 million distinct CDR3 sequences, 45% to 70% seen once. This specimen comes from a study of blood T cells in healthy people across ages.

This sequence originates from a man aged 18 to 29 in good health. The chain carries TRBV29-1 and TRBJ2-5; TRBD1 agrees at 10 bases. Sequenced sample: blood. The DNA of the CDR3 is TGCAGCGTTCCCGGACAGGGGGGATCCAATTGGAAAGAGACCCAGTACTTC. Its translation: CSVPGQGGSNWKETQYF.